This note documents a single T cell receptor (beta chain) sequence. Its target is unknown. Sample-barcoded 5' priming and a J-beta primer mix drove a second PCR of about 7 to 11 cycles. A 12-random-nucleotide template-switch adaptor tagged each cDNA molecule. Individual samples furnished no less than 3 million CDR3-containing paired-end reads apiece. MiXCR, applied by TCRdb to the 5' RACE reads, yields one record per CDR3 protein. The sample lists about 1,600,000 distinct CDR3 sequences, 42% occurring once. This sample was taken from a study of blood T cells in healthy people across ages. V lost 5 bases, J lost 7 bases, and 7 bases stayed unmatched. CDR3 length equals 13 residues. Germline CDR1 and CDR2: SGHTA and FQGNSA. Study outcomes and limitations: Getting older went along with TCR beta diversity per million T cells dropping roughly linearly.

This TCR derives from a woman in her late teens or twenties in good health. The chain links TRBV7-2 to TRBJ1-1; 7 bases line up with TRBD1. The sequenced sample was blood. Here the CDR3 DNA reads TGTGCCAGCAGCAAGGGACAGACATTTGAAGCTTTCTTT. As protein: CASSKGQTFEAFF.